The rows below give T cell receptor beta chains drawn from one sample of a study of CD8 T cells in Susac syndrome. One entry per CDR3 protein, called by TCRdb with MiXCR from the immunoSEQ multiplex PCR reads. The sample has 150,000 or so distinct CDR3 sequences, about 95% seen once. The specimen was CD4+ T cells from PBMCs. The receptors derive from a human donor with Susac syndrome. Both conserved end residues are part of each CDR3. D genes are given only for firm matches. The listing skips clone size in some rows; elsewhere it reads once, few, many or a size class.

D gene	V gene	J gene	clone size	CDR3 protein	CDR3 DNA
.	TRBV4-2	TRBJ1-2	.	CASSQGTEGYTF	TGTGCCAGCAGCCAAGGCACGGAAGGCTACACCTTC
.	TRBV19	TRBJ1-2	.	CASSPRDRGYTF	TGTGCCAGCTCGCCCCGCGATCGGGGCTACACCTTC
.	TRBV27	TRBJ2-7	.	CASSSVVSYEQYF	TGTGCCAGCAGTTCGGTAGTCTCCTACGAGCAGTACTTC
TRBD1	TRBV3-1	TRBJ2-1	.	CASSRTGRISYNEQFF	TGTGCCAGCAGCCGGACAGGGCGAATTTCCTACAATGAGCAGTTCTTC
TRBD1	TRBV2	TRBJ2-4	.	CASGQGAKNIQYF	TGTGCCAGTGGACAGGGGGCGAAAAACATTCAGTACTTC
.	TRBV20-1	TRBJ2-3	.	CSARDWAAGTDTQYF	TGCAGTGCTAGAGATTGGGCCGCTGGCACAGATACGCAGTATTTT
.	TRBV18	TRBJ1-5	.	CATNQGGAGQPQHF	TGTGCCACCAACCAAGGGGGGGCAGGTCAGCCCCAGCATTTT
.	TRBV4-1	TRBJ2-5	.	CASSQHHEGVRETQYF	TGCGCCAGCAGCCAACATCACGAAGGGGTACGAGAGACCCAGTACTTC
TRBD2	TRBV9	TRBJ2-7	.	CASSVGPAGAYEQYF	TGTGCCAGCAGCGTAGGTCCAGCGGGAGCCTACGAGCAGTACTTC
.	TRBV20-1	TRBJ2-3	.	CSATLLGHSTDTQYF	TGCAGTGCTACCCTATTAGGACACAGCACAGATACGCAGTATTTT
.	TRBV9	TRBJ1-2	.	CASSAVVDGIYGYTF	TGTGCCAGCAGCGCAGTAGTGGATGGGATTTATGGCTACACCTTC
.	TRBV10-3	TRBJ2-5	.	CAISVGGAGETQYF	TGTGCCATCAGTGTAGGGGGAGCGGGAGAGACCCAGTACTTC
.	TRBV9	TRBJ2-1	.	CASSLRIAGYNEQFF	TGTGCCAGCAGCCTCCGGATCGCAGGTTACAATGAGCAGTTCTTC
.	TRBV10-3	TRBJ1-1	.	CAISVYENTEAFF	TGTGCCATCAGTGTTTATGAGAACACTGAAGCTTTCTTT
TRBD2	TRBV27	TRBJ2-7	.	CASSSLASGSYEQYF	TGTGCCAGCAGTTCCCTTGCTAGCGGGAGCTACGAGCAGTACTTC
.	TRBV30	TRBJ1-6	once	CAWSVQLTDNSPLHF	TGTGCCTGGAGTGTACAACTAACCGATAATTCACCCCTCCACTTT
TRBD2	TRBV20-1	TRBJ2-5	.	CSARDFGGGTQETQYF	TGCAGTGCTAGAGATTTCGGGGGGGGAACTCAAGAGACCCAGTACTTC
TRBD2	TRBV4-2	TRBJ2-2	.	CASSHQGAGGNTGELFF	TGTGCCAGCAGCCATCAAGGAGCGGGAGGGAACACCGGGGAGCTGTTTTTT
.	TRBV6-1	TRBJ2-7	once	CASRTGTAYEQYF	TGTGCCAGCAGGACTGGCACAGCCTACGAGCAGTACTTC
TRBD2	TRBV20-1	TRBJ2-3	.	CSARSRLAHTQYF	TGCAGTGCTAGATCCCGACTAGCCCATACGCAGTATTTT
.	TRBV2	TRBJ1-1	.	CASREAPGARAEAFF	TGTGCCAGCAGGGAAGCGCCTGGGGCCAGGGCTGAAGCTTTCTTT
TRBD1	TRBV20-1	TRBJ1-1	.	CSAYDRVPTEAFF	TGCAGTGCTTACGACAGGGTACCTACTGAAGCTTTCTTT
.	TRBV4-1	TRBJ1-4	.	CASSQNIGKLFF	TGCGCCAGCAGCCAAAATATCGGAAAACTGTTTTTT
.	TRBV15	TRBJ1-1	.	CATSRQVTGAGAFF	TGTGCCACCAGCAGACAAGTTACCGGAGCGGGCGCTTTCTTT
.	TRBV4-1	TRBJ2-1	.	CASSQMTRSTEQFF	TGCGCCAGCAGCCAGATGACTAGGTCTACTGAGCAGTTCTTC
TRBD1	TRBV5-1	TRBJ2-5	.	CASSFQPGTGSQETQYF	TGCGCCAGCAGCTTTCAGCCCGGGACAGGGTCACAAGAGACCCAGTACTTC
TRBD2	TRBV6-1	TRBJ2-7	once	CASSPIAGVYEQYF	TGTGCCAGCAGCCCGATAGCGGGGGTATACGAGCAGTACTTC
.	TRBV5-1	TRBJ2-1	.	CASSAVGGGLSYNEQFF	TGCGCCAGCAGCGCGGTAGGGGGGGGCCTCTCCTACAATGAGCAGTTCTTC
TRBD2	TRBV15	TRBJ2-1	.	CATSSEGREYNEQFF	TGTGCCACCAGCTCCGAGGGGCGGGAGTACAATGAGCAGTTCTTC
TRBD1	TRBV20-1	TRBJ2-7	.	CSAGTGRYEQYF	TGCAGTGCGGGGACAGGGAGGTACGAGCAGTACTTC
.	TRBV5-1	TRBJ1-2	once	CASSPAPGGYGYTF	TGCGCCAGCAGCCCGGCCCCCGGTGGCTATGGCTACACCTTC
.	TRBV27	TRBJ1-4	.	CASSFFGPGREKLFF	TGTGCCAGCAGTTTCTTCGGACCGGGGCGGGAAAAACTGTTTTTT
TRBD2	TRBV19	TRBJ2-7	.	CASSILAGVDEQYF	TGTGCCAGCTCTATCCTAGCGGGGGTCGACGAGCAGTACTTC
TRBD2	TRBV9	TRBJ2-5	.	CASRLAKKETQYF	TGTGCCAGCAGACTAGCGAAGAAAGAGACCCAGTACTTC
TRBD1	TRBV20-1	TRBJ1-1	.	CSARAPGQGGAEAFF	TGCAGTGCTAGAGCCCCGGGACAGGGTGGTGCTGAAGCTTTCTTT
.	TRBV29-1	TRBJ1-1	once	CSGGQGSTEAFF	TGCAGCGGGGGTCAGGGGAGCACTGAAGCTTTCTTT
.	TRBV20-1	TRBJ1-5	.	CSARTGNQPQHF	TGCAGTGCGAGGACGGGGAATCAGCCCCAGCATTTT
TRBD1	TRBV11-2	TRBJ1-2	.	CASSRVLDGQGSYGYTF	TGTGCCAGCAGCCGGGTCCTAGATGGACAGGGGAGCTATGGCTACACCTTC
.	TRBV20-1	TRBJ2-5	.	CSAREQETQYF	TGCAGTGCTAGGGAACAAGAGACCCAGTACTTC
TRBD1	TRBV12-3/TRBV12-4	TRBJ2-1	.	CASRVRLGQGANEQFF	TGTGCCAGCAGGGTCAGGCTCGGACAGGGGGCAAATGAGCAGTTCTTC
TRBD2	TRBV20-1	TRBJ2-7	.	CSASWGSGEQPF	TGCAGTGCTAGTTGGGGTAGCGGGGAGCAACCTTTC
.	TRBV19	TRBJ2-6	.	CASSRRGAGANVLTF	TGTGCCAGTAGTAGGAGGGGAGCTGGGGCCAACGTCCTGACTTTC
TRBD2	TRBV30	TRBJ2-2	once	CAWSYRRLAGSGELFF	TGTGCCTGGAGTTATCGTCGACTAGCGGGCTCCGGGGAGCTGTTTTTT
.	TRBV30	TRBJ1-2	.	CAWTISPNGYTF	TGTGCCTGGACCATCTCCCCCAATGGCTACACCTTC
.	TRBV19	TRBJ1-1	once	CASSFLHMNTEAFF	TGTGCCAGTAGTTTTCTTCACATGAACACTGAAGCTTTCTTT
.	TRBV24-1	TRBJ2-3	.	CATSATTGRGTDTQYF	TGTGCCACCAGTGCCACCACAGGGAGGGGAACAGATACGCAGTATTTT
TRBD1	TRBV20-1	TRBJ1-2	.	CSARPPIDRAYTF	TGCAGTGCTAGGCCCCCCATCGACAGGGCCTACACCTTC
TRBD1	TRBV3-1	TRBJ2-7	.	CASSSTGGSYEQYF	TGTGCCAGCAGCTCGACAGGGGGCAGCTACGAGCAGTACTTC
.	TRBV29-1	TRBJ2-2	.	CSVDRRTGELFF	TGCAGCGTTGATAGGCGGACCGGGGAGCTGTTTTTT
TRBD1	TRBV3-1	TRBJ1-2	once	CASSLSRTGGYTF	TGTGCCAGCAGTCTGTCTCGGACAGGCGGCTACACCTTC
.	TRBV10-3	TRBJ2-2	.	CAILTVNTGELFF	TGTGCCATCTTAACGGTGAACACCGGGGAGCTGTTTTTT
.	TRBV7-2	TRBJ1-1	.	CASSLEALMNTEAFF	TGTGCCAGCAGCCTAGAGGCTCTCATGAACACTGAAGCTTTCTTT
.	TRBV7-9	TRBJ1-1	.	CASSANQGTEAFF	TGTGCCAGCAGCGCAAATCAGGGCACTGAAGCTTTCTTT
.	TRBV29-1	TRBJ1-2	.	CSGGSRTYGYTF	TGCAGCGGGGGGTCCCGGACCTACGGCTACACCTTC
TRBD1	TRBV20-1	TRBJ1-5	.	CSARTGISNQPQHF	TGCAGTGCTCGGACAGGGATTAGCAATCAGCCCCAGCATTTT